This TCR beta chain derives from a study of T cell clusters in autoimmune cytopenias. Study in general: A median of roughly 50,000 TRB reads per sample yielded a median approximately 2,300 distinct clonotypes.

TRB was amplified from about 250 ng of peripheral blood genomic DNA per sample. Turning to this clonotype: Its antigen is not known.

Multiplex touch-down PCR amplified TRB using TRB-A and TRB-B pools in one tube. With the multiplex PCR reads reprocessed, TCRdb shows one record per CDR3 protein and no DNA. This listing includes 4,000 to 5,000 distinct CDR3 sequences. The study, taken as a whole, reports: Physiological T cell clusters of healthy donors were apparently absent in primary autoimmune cytopenia patients. No experiment has yet validated the function of the T cell clusters defined in silico. Comparing secondary cytopenia with chronic lymphocytic leukemia showed no cluster-lack signature, apparently masked by lymphoma repertoire.

The sequenced material came from peripheral blood. This TCR came from a human donor with an autoimmune cytopenia or autoimmune hepatitis (not recorded which).

The CDR3 reads CASQLGGETGELFF. V usage is TRBV19 and J usage is TRBJ2-2; the D call from TCRdb, TRBD1, cannot be confirmed without DNA. The CDR3 has 14 amino acids. Germline loops: CDR1 LNHDA, CDR2 SQIVND (reference sequence). The variable domain in full, completed from reference TRBV19 and TRBJ2-2, reads DGGITQSPKYLFRKEGQNVTLSCEQNLNHDAMYWYRQDPGQGLRLIYYSQIVNDFQKGDIAEGYSVSREKKESFPLTVTSAQKNPTAFYLCASQLGGETGELFFGEGSRLTVL.